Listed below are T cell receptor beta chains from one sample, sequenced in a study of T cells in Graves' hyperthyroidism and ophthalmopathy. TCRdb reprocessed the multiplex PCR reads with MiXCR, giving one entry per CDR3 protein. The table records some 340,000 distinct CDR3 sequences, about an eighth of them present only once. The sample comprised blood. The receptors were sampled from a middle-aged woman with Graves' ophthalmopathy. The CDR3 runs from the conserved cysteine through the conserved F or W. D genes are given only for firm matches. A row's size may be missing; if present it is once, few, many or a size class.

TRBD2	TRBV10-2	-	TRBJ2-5	TGCGCCAGCAGGCTTACTAGCGGGGTTGAGGTATCAGCTCAAGAGACCCAGTACTTC	CASRLTSGVEVSAQETQYF
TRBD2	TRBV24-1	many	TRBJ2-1	TGTGCCACCGGGACTAGCGGGAGAGATGAGCAGTTCTTC	CATGTSGRDEQFF
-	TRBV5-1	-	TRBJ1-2	TGCGCCAGCAGACCAACGGGGACAACCGTTAACTATGGCTACACCTTC	CASRPTGTTVNYGYTF
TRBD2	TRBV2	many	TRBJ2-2	TGTGCCAGCAGTGTTAGCGGGGGTTACACCGGGGAGCTGTTTTTT	CASSVSGGYTGELFF
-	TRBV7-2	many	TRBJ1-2	TGTGCCAGCAGCTTCACAGGAGTAAACTATGGCTACACCTTC	CASSFTGVNYGYTF
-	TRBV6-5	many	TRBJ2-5	TGTGCCAGCAGTTACTCCCTAGCGCTCCAAGAGACCCAGTACTTC	CASSYSLALQETQYF
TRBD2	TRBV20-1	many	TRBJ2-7	TGCAGTGTTCTTCCGACTAGCGGGACCGACGAGCAGTACTTC	CSVLPTSGTDEQYF
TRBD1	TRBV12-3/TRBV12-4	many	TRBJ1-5	TGTGCCAGCAGCGCTACAGGGGTAGGACAGCCCCAGCATTTT	CASSATGVGQPQHF
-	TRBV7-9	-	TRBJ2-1	TGTGCCAGCAGCTTCCAGAGACTAGTTTTGGAGAATGAGCAGTTCTTC	CASSFQRLVLENEQFF
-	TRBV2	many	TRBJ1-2	TGTGCCAGCAGGCGGACAGTCGGCGGTAAGGATGGCTACACCTTC	CASRRTVGGKDGYTF
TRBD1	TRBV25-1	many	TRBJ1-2	TGTGCCAGCAGTGCACCCTACCCAGGGGGCGACGGCTACACCTTC	CASSAPYPGGDGYTF
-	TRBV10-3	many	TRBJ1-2	TGTGCCATCAGTGAGTCGACGGGGGGATATGGCTACACCTTC	CAISESTGGYGYTF
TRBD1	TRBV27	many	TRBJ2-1	TGTGCCAGCAGTCCCCTGACAGGGTATGGCAATGAGCAGTTCTTC	CASSPLTGYGNEQFF
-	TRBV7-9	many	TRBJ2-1	TGTGCCAGCAGCTTTGGTATCTGGGGTGAGCAGTTCTTC	CASSFGIWGEQFF
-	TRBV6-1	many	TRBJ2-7	TGTGCCAGCAGTGACGGTACCTACGAGCAGTACTTC	CASSDGTYEQYF
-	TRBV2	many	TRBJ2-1	TGTGCCACTTACGGGACTCGCGACAATGAGCAGTTCTTC	CATYGTRDNEQFF
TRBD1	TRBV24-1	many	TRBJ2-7	TGTGCCACCAGCGGGACAGGGGGCCAGGACGAGCAGTACTTC	CATSGTGGQDEQYF
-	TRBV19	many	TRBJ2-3	TGTGCCAGTAGTCCCGGGACTCGGGATACGCAGTATTTT	CASSPGTRDTQYF
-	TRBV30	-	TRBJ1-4	TGTGCCTGGTCTCGGGGATTTTCAACTAATGAAAAACTGTTTTTT	CAWSRGFSTNEKLFF
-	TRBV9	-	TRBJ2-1	TGTGCCAGCAGCGCAGAATGGGCATACAATGAGCAGTTCTTC	CASSAEWAYNEQFF
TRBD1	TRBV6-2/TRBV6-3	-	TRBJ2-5	TGTGCCAGCAGTCAGGGGGCCTGGGAGTACTTC	CASSQGAWEYF
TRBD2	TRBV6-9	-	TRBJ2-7	TGTGCCAGCAGTTACGCTAGCGGCACCTACGAGCAGTACTTC	CASSYASGTYEQYF
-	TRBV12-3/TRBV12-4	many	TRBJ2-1	TGTGCCAGCAGTTTTCAAACGGGGGGCCGCTACAATGAGCAGTTCTTC	CASSFQTGGRYNEQFF
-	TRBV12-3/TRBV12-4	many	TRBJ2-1	TGTGCCAGCAGTGGAAGGGCCTCTTACAATGAGCAGTTCTTC	CASSGRASYNEQFF
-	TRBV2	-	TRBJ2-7	TGTGCCAGCAGTGCCCCGCCGGGCTCCTACGAGCAGTACTTC	CASSAPPGSYEQYF
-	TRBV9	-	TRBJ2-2	TGTGCCAGCAGCGTAGCAAGTAACACCGGGGAGCTGTTTTTT	CASSVASNTGELFF